Following are 15 T cell receptor beta chains from one sample sequenced in a study of blood T cell repertoires in COVID-19. Produced via immunoSEQ multiplex PCR; TCRdb's table is partial and in-frame only. The table includes around 300,000 clones, about 88% detected once. What was sequenced was PBMCs or T cells enriched from blood (not recorded which). The receptors derive from a woman aged 55-75 years in a cohort exposed to, infected with or recovered from COVID-19 (not recorded which).

Only a few counts were recorded for this clone. This chain links TRBV6-2 or TRBV6-3 with TRBJ2-2, with TRBD2 identical over 8 bases. The V gene's germline CDR1 is MNHEY and CDR2 SVGEGT. The length of the CDR3 is 15 residues. The ends lost 2 bases at V and 5 bases at J; junction bases unmatched: 4. In DNA form, the CDR3 reads TGTGCCAGCAGTTACCTGGGCGGGAGGACCGGGGAGCTGTTTTTT. Encoded protein: CASSYLGGRTGELFF.

This rearrangement joins TRBV6-5 to TRBJ1-1; D uncertain. This CDR3 comprises 10 residues. Trimming shortened V by 4 bases and J by 5 bases, and 2 bases separated the two germline ends. Germline lookup yields CDR1 MNHEY and CDR2 SVGAGI. CDR3 nucleotide sequence: TGTGCCAGCAGTTCTACTGAAGCTTTCTTT. Its protein product is CASSSTEAFF.

This sequence joins TRBV18 and TRBJ2-5; D perhaps matches TRBD1 (6 bases). The CDR3 has 15 residues. Trimming stripped 5 bases from V and 5 bases from J, with 18 bases between. In germline, CDR1 is KGHSH, CDR2 LQKENI. The CDR3 bases are TGTGCCAGCTCAGTAACACAGGGTTCCGGGGAGACCCAGTACTTC. Encoded protein: CASSVTQGSGETQYF.

This chain connects TRBV10-1 to TRBJ2-1, with 11 bases identical to TRBD2. The germline V gene has CDR1 WNHNN and CDR2 SYGVQD (reference sequence). After removal of 4 bases from V and 8 bases from J, the junction contained 7 bases not matched to a gene. The CDR3 is 15 amino acids. CDR3 sequence reads: CASSATSGIYDEQFF. CDR3 sequence (DNA): TGCGCCAGCAGTGCGACTAGCGGGATCTATGATGAGCAGTTCTTC.

The chain carries TRBV6-5 and TRBJ2-1, with no clear D. The V end lost 2 bases, the J end lost 4 bases, and 9 bases lay between the germline ends. CDR1 and CDR2 (germline): MNHEY, SVGAGI. This CDR3 spans 14 amino acids. The chain's CDR3 is CASSYEADYNEQFF. For the CDR3, the DNA is TGTGCCAGCAGTTACGAGGCCGATTACAATGAGCAGTTCTTC.

This chain joins TRBV3-1 (or the pseudogene TRBV3-2) and TRBJ2-1; 9 nucleotides line up with TRBD2. CDR1 and CDR2 (germline): LGHDT, YNNKEL (reference sequence). CDR3 length: 14 amino acids. Germline trimming cut 4 bases from V and 6 bases from J; bases unmatched to any gene: 4. CDR3 DNA sequence: TGTGCCAGCAGCCGAGAACTAGCGGGCAATGAGCAGTTCTTC. Its protein is CASSRELAGNEQFF.

V usage is TRBV11-2 and J usage is TRBJ2-5; D might be TRBD2 (7 bases). V lost 2 bases and J lost 4, with 17 bases in between. The CDR3 length is 16 residues. Germline CDR1 and CDR2: SGHAT and FQNNGV. Here the CDR3 reads CASSLPLGLGGETQYF. In nucleotides, the CDR3 is TGTGCCAGCAGCTTACCCCTCGGACTAGGGGGAGAGACCCAGTACTTC. Full variable domain (rest looked up from reference TRBV11-2 and TRBJ2-5): EAGVAQSPRYKIIEKRQSVAFWCNPISGHATLYWYQQILGQGPKLLIQFQNNGVVDDSQLPKDRFSAERLKGVDSTLKIQPAKLEDSAVYLCASSLPLGLGGETQYFGPGTRLLVL.

This clone was seen a few times. J is TRBJ1-2 and V is TRBV11-2, with D possibly being TRBD1 (6 bases). Germline V gene sequence: CDR1 SGHAT, CDR2 FQNNGV. The CDR3 contains 14 residues. The V end lost 7 bases, the J end lost 4 bases, and 16 bases lay between the germline ends. As DNA, the CDR3 is TGTGCCAGCACTCCGGCGGGGGCTAGCTATGGCTACACCTTC. Translated: CASTPAGASYGYTF.

The J gene is TRBJ2-1, the V gene TRBV5-6, with D possibly being TRBD2 (5 bases). CDR1 and CDR2 (germline): SGHDT, YYEEEE. Trimming pared 3 bases from V and 7 bases from J, leaving 8 bases between. The CDR3 sequence is 12 residues long. The CDR3 loop is CASSWRGNEQFF. As DNA, the CDR3 is TGTGCCAGCAGCTGGAGAGGGAATGAGCAGTTCTTC.

The V call is TRBV6-5, the J call TRBJ2-3; 9 bases align to TRBD2. J was trimmed by 2 bases and V by 6 bases; bases with no gene match: 3. CDR1 is MNHEY, CDR2 SVGAGI, per germline. The CDR3 consists of 14 residues. The CDR3 coding sequence is TGTGCCAGCAGAGCGGGAGGCCCCACAGATACGCAGTATTTT. Residues: CASRAGGPTDTQYF.

This chain connects TRBV7-2 to TRBJ2-3, with TRBD2 as a possible D gene (6 bases). V was clipped by 2 bases and J by 2 bases, with 11 bases between them. The CDR3 covers 15 residues. Germline assignment: CDR1 SGHTA and CDR2 FQGNSA. The CDR3 loop is CASSLSLAITDTQYF. As DNA, the CDR3 is TGTGCCAGCAGCTTAAGTCTAGCGATCACAGATACGCAGTATTTT.

This clone is a singleton in its sample. This chain links TRBV5-4 with TRBJ1-1; 8 bases align to TRBD1. After removal of 3 bases from V and 2 bases from J, the junction contained 6 bases not matched to a gene. Germline V lookup: CDR1 SGHNT, CDR2 YYREEE (reference sequence). The CDR3 contains 15 residues. CDR3 residues: CASSSPGQANTEAFF. CDR3 nucleotides: TGTGCCAGCAGCTCCCCGGGACAGGCTAACACTGAAGCTTTCTTT.

The V and J genes are TRBV28 and TRBJ1-5; 7 bases are a match to TRBD1. CDR3 length equals 15 residues. Germline V gene sequence: CDR1 MDHEN, CDR2 SYDVKM. V dropped 7 bases and J dropped 6; count of bases not matched to a gene: 12. CDR3: CASMVRGPTSQPQHF. CDR3 nucleotides: TGTGCCAGCATGGTAAGGGGGCCAACAAGTCAGCCCCAGCATTTT.

V usage is TRBV5-1 and J usage is TRBJ1-4, with TRBD1 matching over 7 bases. Germline V gives CDR1 SGHRS, CDR2 YFSETQ. After removal of 3 bases from V and 5 bases from J, the junction contained 7 bases not matched to a gene. This CDR3 is 15 amino acids long. The CDR3 nucleotides read TGCGCCAGCAGCTATTTGGGACAGCCGAATGAAAAACTGTTTTTT. This codes for CASSYLGQPNEKLFF.

V and J are TRBV5-1 and TRBJ2-2; D is perhaps TRBD2 (5 bases). The CDR3 has 15 residues. V lost 0 bases to trimming and J lost 3 bases, with 9 bases between them. In germline, CDR1 is SGHRS, CDR2 YFSETQ. As DNA, the CDR3 is TGCGCCAGCAGCTTGGAATGGGAGTACACCGGGGAGCTGTTTTTT. Protein product: CASSLEWEYTGELFF.